The clone carrying this T cell receptor (beta chain) was picked up one time. A much more abundant neighbour one base away suggests this may be a read error. Semi-nested PCR with Nested Universal Primer A followed constant-region reverse priming of full-length variable regions. TCRdb reanalysed the 5' RACE reads using MiXCR and keeps one entry per CDR3 protein. The sample yields 30,000 to 40,000 distinct CDR3 sequences, about 28% seen once. The CDR3 covers 14 residues. CDR1 and CDR2 from the germline V gene are MGHRA and YSYEKL. Sequenced sample: naive CD4+ T cells sorted from a lymph node. The subset here: naive CD4+ T cells, CD4+CD45RA+CD25-. This chain uses TRBV4-1 with TRBJ2-1; either TRBD1 or TRBD2 may fit D (5 bases each). This clonotype originated in a female donor with breast cancer. This CDR3 reads CTSSQDQGRNEQFF. The CDR3 bases are TGCACCAGCAGCCAAGATCAGGGACGTAATGAGCAGTTCTTC.